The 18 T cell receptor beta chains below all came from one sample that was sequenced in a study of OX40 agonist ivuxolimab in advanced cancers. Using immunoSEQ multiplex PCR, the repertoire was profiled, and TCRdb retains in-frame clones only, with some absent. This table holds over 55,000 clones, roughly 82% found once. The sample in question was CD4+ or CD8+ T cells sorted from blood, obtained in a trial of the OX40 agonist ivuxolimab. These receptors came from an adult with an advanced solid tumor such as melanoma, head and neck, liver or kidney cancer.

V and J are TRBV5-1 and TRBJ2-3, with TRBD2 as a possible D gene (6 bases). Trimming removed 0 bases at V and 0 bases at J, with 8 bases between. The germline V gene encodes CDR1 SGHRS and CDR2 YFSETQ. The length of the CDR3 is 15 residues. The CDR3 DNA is TGCGCCAGCAGCTTGGCCGGGAGTAGCACAGATACGCAGTATTTT. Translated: CASSLAGSSTDTQYF.

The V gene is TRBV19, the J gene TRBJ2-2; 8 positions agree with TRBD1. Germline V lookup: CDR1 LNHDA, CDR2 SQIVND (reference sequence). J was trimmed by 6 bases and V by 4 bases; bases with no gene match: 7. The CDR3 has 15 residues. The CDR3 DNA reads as TGTGCCAGTAGTACGCAGGGGGCGTTTGCCGGGGAGCTGTTTTTT. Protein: CASSTQGAFAGELFF.

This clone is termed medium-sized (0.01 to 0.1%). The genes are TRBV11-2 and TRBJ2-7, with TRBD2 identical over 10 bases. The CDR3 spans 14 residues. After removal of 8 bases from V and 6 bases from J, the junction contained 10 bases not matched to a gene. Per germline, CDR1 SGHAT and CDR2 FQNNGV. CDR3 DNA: TGTGCCAGCTCAAGTGTTAGCGGGAGGCTCGAGCAGTACTTC. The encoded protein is CASSSVSGRLEQYF.

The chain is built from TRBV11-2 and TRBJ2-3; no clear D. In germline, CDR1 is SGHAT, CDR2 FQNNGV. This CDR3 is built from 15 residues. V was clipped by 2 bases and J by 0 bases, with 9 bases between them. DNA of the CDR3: TGTGCCAGCAGCTTATCCCCGTTAAGCACAGATACGCAGTATTTT. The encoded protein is CASSLSPLSTDTQYF. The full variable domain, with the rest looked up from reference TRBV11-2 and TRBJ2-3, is EAGVAQSPRYKIIEKRQSVAFWCNPISGHATLYWYQQILGQGPKLLIQFQNNGVVDDSQLPKDRFSAERLKGVDSTLKIQPAKLEDSAVYLCASSLSPLSTDTQYFGPGTRLTVL.

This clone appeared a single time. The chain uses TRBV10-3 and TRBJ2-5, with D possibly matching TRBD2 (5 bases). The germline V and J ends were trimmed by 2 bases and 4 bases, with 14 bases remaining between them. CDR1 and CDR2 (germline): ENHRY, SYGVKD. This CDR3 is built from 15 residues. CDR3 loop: CAISERQEAGETQYF. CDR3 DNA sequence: TGTGCCATCAGTGAGAGGCAGGAGGCCGGAGAGACCCAGTACTTC.

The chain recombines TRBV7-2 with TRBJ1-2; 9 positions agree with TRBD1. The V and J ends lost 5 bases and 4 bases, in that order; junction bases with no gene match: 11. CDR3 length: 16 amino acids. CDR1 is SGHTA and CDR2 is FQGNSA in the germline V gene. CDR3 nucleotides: TGTGCCAGCAGCCCCAGGACAGGGGATGAGGGCTATGGCTACACCTTC. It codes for CASSPRTGDEGYGYTF.

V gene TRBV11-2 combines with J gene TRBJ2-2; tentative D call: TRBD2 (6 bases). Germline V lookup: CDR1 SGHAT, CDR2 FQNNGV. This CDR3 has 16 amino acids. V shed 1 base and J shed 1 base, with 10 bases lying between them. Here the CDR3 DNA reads TGTGCCAGCAGCTTAGGTTCGGGAGTGAACACCGGGGAGCTGTTTTTT. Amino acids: CASSLGSGVNTGELFF.

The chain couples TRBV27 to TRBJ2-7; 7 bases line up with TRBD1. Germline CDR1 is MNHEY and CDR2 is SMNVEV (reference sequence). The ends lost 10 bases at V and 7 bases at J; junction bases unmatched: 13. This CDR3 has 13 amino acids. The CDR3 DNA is TGTGCCACCACCACAGGGGCCCTGGGGGAGCAGTACTTC. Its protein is CATTTGALGEQYF.

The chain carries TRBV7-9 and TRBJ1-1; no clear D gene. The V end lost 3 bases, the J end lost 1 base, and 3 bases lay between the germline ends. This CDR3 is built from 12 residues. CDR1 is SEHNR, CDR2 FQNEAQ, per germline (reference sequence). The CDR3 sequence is CASSLENTEAFF. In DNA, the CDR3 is TGTGCCAGCAGCTTGGAGAACACTGAAGCTTTCTTT.

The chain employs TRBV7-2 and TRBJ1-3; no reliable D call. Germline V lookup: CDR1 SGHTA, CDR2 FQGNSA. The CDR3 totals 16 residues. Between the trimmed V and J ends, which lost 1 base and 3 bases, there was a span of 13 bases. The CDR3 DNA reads TGTGCCAGCAGCTTAGAGGAGTCTCGTTTTGGAAACACCATATATTTT. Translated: CASSLEESRFGNTIYF.

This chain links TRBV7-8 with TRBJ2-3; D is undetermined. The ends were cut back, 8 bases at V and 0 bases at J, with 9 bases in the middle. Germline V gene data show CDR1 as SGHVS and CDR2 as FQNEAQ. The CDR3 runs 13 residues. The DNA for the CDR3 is TGTGCCAGCGGTTTCAGGAGCACAGATACGCAGTATTTT. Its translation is CASGFRSTDTQYF.

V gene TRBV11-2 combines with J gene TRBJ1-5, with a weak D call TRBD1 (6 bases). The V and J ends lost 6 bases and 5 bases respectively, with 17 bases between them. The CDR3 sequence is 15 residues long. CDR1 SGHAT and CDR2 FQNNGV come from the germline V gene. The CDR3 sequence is CASSSGQGKDQPQHF. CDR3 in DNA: TGTGCCAGCAGTTCTGGCCAGGGGAAGGATCAGCCCCAGCATTTT.

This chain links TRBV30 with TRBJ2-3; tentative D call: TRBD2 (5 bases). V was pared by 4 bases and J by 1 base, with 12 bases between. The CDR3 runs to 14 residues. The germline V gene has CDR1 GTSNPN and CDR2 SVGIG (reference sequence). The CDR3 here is CAWIRGDRTDTQYF. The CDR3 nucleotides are TGTGCCTGGATCCGGGGAGACCGCACAGATACGCAGTATTTT.

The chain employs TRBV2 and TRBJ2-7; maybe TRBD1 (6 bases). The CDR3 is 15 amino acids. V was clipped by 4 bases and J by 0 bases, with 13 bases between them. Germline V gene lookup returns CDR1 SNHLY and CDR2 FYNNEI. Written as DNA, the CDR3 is TGTGCCAGCAGTGGAAGACAGGATAGCTCCTACGAGCAGTACTTC. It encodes CASSGRQDSSYEQYF.

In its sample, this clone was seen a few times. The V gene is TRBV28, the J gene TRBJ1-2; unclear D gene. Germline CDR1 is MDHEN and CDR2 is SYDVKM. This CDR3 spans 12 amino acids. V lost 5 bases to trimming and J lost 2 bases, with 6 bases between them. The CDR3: CASSLGNYGYTF. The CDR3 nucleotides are TGTGCCAGCAGTCTGGGGAACTATGGCTACACCTTC.

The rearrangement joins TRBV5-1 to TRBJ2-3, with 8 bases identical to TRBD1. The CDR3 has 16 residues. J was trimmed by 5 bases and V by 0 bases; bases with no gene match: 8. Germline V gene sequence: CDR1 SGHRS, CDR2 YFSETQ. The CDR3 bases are TGCGCCAGCAGCTTGGCACCCCAAACAGGGGGAGATACGCAGTATTTT. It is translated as CASSLAPQTGGDTQYF.

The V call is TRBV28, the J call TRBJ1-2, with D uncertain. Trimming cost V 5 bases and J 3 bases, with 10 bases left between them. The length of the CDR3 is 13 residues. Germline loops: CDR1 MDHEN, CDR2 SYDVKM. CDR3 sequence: CASSGLGDYGYTF. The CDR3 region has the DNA TGTGCCAGCAGTGGCCTCGGGGACTATGGCTACACCTTC.

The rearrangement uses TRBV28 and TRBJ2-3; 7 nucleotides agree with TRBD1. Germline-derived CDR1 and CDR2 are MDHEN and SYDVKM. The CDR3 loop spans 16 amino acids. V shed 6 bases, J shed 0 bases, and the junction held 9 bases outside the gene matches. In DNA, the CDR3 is TGTGCCAGCAGGTCTAACAGGGGCGCTAGCACAGATACGCAGTATTTT. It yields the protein CASRSNRGASTDTQYF.